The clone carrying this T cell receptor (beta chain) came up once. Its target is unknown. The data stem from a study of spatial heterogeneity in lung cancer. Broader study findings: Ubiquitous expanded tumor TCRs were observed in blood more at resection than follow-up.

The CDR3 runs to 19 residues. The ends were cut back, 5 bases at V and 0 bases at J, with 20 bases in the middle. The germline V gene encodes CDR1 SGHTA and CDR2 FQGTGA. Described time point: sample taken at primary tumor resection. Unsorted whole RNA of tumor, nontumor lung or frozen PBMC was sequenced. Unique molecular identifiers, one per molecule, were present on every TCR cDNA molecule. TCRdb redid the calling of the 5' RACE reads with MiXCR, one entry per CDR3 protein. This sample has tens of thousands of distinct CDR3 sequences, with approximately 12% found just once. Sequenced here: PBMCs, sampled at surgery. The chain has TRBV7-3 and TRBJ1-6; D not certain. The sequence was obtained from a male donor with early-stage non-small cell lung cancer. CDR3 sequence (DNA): TGTGCCAGCAGCGTCCGACATAGGTCCACGAGCTCCTATAATTCACCCCTCCACTTT. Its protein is CASSVRHRSTSSYNSPLHF. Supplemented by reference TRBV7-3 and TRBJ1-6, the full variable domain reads GAGVSQTPSNKVTEKGKYVELRCDPISGHTALYWYRQSLGQGPEFLIYFQGTGAADDSGLPNDRFFAVRPEGSVSTLKIQRTERGDSAVYLCASSVRHRSTSSYNSPLHFGNGTRLTVT.